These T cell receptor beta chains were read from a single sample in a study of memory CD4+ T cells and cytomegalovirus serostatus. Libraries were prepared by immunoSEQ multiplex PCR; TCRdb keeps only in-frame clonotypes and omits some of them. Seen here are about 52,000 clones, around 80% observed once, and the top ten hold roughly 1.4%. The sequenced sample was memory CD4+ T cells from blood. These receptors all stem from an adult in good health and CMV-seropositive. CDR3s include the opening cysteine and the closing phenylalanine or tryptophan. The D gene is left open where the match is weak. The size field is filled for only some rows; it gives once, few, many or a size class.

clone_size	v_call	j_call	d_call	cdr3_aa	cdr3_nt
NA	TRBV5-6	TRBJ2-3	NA	CASSLRGATDTQYF	TGTGCCAGCAGCTTGCGGGGGGCCACAGATACGCAGTATTTT
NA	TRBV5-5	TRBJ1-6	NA	CASRSTGLNSPLHF	TGTGCCAGCAGGTCGACGGGCCTTAATTCACCCCTCCACTTT
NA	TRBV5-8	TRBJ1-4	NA	CASSFGGRSKFEKLFF	TGTGCCAGCAGCTTCGGGGGAAGATCCAAATTTGAAAAACTGTTTTTT
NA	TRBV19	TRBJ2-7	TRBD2	CATRGASGVYEQYF	TGTGCCACAAGGGGGGCTAGCGGGGTCTACGAGCAGTACTTC
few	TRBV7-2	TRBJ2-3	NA	CASSPDNHRLTVRTDTQYF	TGTGCCAGCAGCCCCGATAATCACAGACTAACCGTACGCACAGATACGCAGTATTTT
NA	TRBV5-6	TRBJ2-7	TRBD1	CASSGTGGAGQYF	TGTGCCAGCAGCGGTACAGGGGGCGCGGGGCAGTACTTC
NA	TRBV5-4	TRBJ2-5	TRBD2	CASSGGGTSGFGGETQYF	TGTGCCAGCAGCGGGGGCGGGACTAGCGGTTTTGGTGGAGAGACCCAGTACTTC
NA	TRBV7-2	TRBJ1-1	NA	CASSFRGKGTEAFF	TGTGCCAGCAGCTTCCGTGGCAAGGGCACTGAAGCTTTCTTT
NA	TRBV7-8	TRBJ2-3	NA	CASSQGTSGDTQYF	TGTGCCAGCAGCCAAGGGACTTCGGGAGATACGCAGTATTTT
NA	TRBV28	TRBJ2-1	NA	CASSFLGRQGRNEQFF	TGTGCCAGCAGTTTTCTCGGGAGACAGGGTCGAAATGAGCAGTTCTTC
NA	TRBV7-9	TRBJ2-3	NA	CASSLATDTQYF	TGTGCCAGCAGCTTAGCGACAGATACGCAGTATTTT
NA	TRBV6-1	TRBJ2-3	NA	CASSPGSSTDTQYF	TGTGCCAGCAGTCCAGGATCTAGCACAGATACGCAGTATTTT
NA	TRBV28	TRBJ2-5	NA	CASSLFTGGETQYF	TGTGCCAGCAGTTTATTCACTGGGGGGGAGACCCAGTACTTC
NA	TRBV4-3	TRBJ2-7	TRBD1	CASSQADRGAYEQYF	TGCGCCAGCAGCCAGGCCGACAGGGGGGCCTACGAGCAGTACTTC
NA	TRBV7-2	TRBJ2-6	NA	CASSLRIRDDVLTF	TGTGCCAGCAGCTTAAGGATCCGGGACGACGTCCTGACTTTC
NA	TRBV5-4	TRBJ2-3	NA	CASSLRRSGSTDTQYF	TGTGCCAGCAGCCTCCGGAGGAGCGGGAGCACAGATACGCAGTATTTT
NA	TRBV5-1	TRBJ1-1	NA	CASSFGHTNTEAFF	TGCGCCAGCAGCTTTGGGCACACAAACACTGAAGCTTTCTTT
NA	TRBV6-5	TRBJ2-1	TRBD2	CASSYSELASDEQFF	TGTGCCAGCAGTTACTCTGAACTAGCGTCTGATGAGCAGTTCTTC
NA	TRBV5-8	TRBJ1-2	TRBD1	CASSLVDRGHGYTF	TGTGCCAGCAGCTTGGTGGACAGGGGGCATGGCTACACCTTC
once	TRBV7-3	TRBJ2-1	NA	CASSSLGGLGEQFF	TGTGCCAGCAGCTCGTTGGGGGGGCTGGGTGAGCAGTTCTTC
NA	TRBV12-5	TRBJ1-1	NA	CASDEGSGMNTEAFF	TGTGCTAGTGATGAAGGCTCGGGGATGAACACTGAAGCTTTCTTT
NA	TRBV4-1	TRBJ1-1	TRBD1	CASGVGGTGSLNTEAFF	TGCGCCAGCGGAGTGGGTGGGACAGGGTCCTTGAACACTGAAGCTTTCTTT
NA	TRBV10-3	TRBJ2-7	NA	CAISDPGAATYEQYF	TGTGCCATCAGTGACCCCGGGGCGGCCACCTACGAGCAGTACTTC
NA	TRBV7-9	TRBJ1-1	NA	CASSLGQTNTEAFF	TGTGCCAGCAGCTTAGGACAGACGAACACTGAAGCTTTCTTT
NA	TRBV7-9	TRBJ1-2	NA	CASSPAGSHYGYTF	TGTGCCAGCAGCCCCGCAGGGTCCCACTATGGCTACACCTTC
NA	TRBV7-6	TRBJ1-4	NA	CASSLGTGINEKLFF	TGTGCCAGCAGCTTAGGTACGGGAATAAATGAAAAACTGTTTTTT
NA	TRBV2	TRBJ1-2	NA	CASSEGQVYGYTF	TGTGCCAGCAGTGAGGGCCAGGTTTATGGCTACACCTTC
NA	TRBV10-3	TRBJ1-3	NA	CAIKFGNSGNTIYF	TGTGCCATCAAGTTTGGGAACTCTGGAAACACCATATATTTT
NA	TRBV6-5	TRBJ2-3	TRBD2	CASSYMGLSTDTQYF	TGTGCCAGCAGTTATATGGGACTAAGCACAGATACGCAGTATTTT
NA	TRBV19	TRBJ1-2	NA	CASRTSGARNYGYTF	TGTGCCAGTAGAACCTCAGGGGCCCGGAACTATGGCTACACCTTC
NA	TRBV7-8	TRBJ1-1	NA	CASSLARNTEAFF	TGTGCCAGCAGCTTAGCCAGGAACACTGAAGCTTTCTTT
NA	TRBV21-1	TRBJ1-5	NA	CASSKDRGRQGQNQPQHF	TGTGCCAGCAGCAAAGATAGAGGGAGACAGGGGCAAAATCAGCCCCAGCATTTT
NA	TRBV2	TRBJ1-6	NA	CASSETSSGSPLHF	TGTGCCAGCAGTGAAACCTCCTCAGGATCACCCCTCCACTTT
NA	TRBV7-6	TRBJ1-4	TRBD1	CASSSNRGRNEKLFF	TGTGCCAGCAGCTCTAACAGGGGGCGCAATGAAAAACTGTTTTTT
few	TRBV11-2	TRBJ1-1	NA	CASSPNRDRKAFF	TGTGCCAGCAGCCCCAACCGAGACAGGAAAGCTTTCTTT
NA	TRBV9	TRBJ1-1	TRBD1	CASSAGQGVWDTEAFF	TGTGCCAGCAGCGCGGGACAGGGGGTTTGGGACACTGAAGCTTTCTTT
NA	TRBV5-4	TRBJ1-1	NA	CASSLGQGRTEAFF	TGTGCCAGCAGCTTGGGGCAGGGGAGGACTGAAGCTTTCTTT
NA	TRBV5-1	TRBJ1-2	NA	CASSFTGTDGYTF	TGCGCCAGCAGCTTTACCGGGACGGATGGCTACACCTTC
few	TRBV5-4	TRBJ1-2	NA	CASSLVEVRTF	TGTGCCAGCAGCTTGGTGGAGGTGCGGACCTTC
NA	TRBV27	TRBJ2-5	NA	CASSLSGGFGDLYQYF	TGTGCCAGCAGTTTATCCGGCGGCTTTGGGGACCTGTACCAGTACTTC
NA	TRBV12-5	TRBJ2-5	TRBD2	CASGPGGTSGSSRETQYF	TGTGCTAGTGGTCCGGGGGGTACTAGCGGGAGTAGTCGAGAGACCCAGTACTTC
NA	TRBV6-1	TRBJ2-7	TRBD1	CASSNRDRGIYEQYF	TGTGCCAGCAGTAACCGGGACAGGGGGATCTACGAGCAGTACTTC
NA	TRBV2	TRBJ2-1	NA	CASSDPQGYNEQFF	TGTGCCAGCAGTGACCCCCAGGGGTACAATGAGCAGTTCTTC
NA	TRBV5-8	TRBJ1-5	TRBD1	CASSRGTGNSNQPQHF	TGTGCCAGCAGCCGGGGGACAGGGAATAGCAATCAGCCCCAGCATTTT
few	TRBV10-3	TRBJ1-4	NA	CAIRQDGPLFF	TGTGCCATCAGGCAAGACGGGCCCCTGTTTTTT
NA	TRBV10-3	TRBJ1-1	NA	CAISGIQGLNTEAFF	TGTGCCATCAGTGGGATACAGGGACTGAACACTGAAGCTTTCTTT